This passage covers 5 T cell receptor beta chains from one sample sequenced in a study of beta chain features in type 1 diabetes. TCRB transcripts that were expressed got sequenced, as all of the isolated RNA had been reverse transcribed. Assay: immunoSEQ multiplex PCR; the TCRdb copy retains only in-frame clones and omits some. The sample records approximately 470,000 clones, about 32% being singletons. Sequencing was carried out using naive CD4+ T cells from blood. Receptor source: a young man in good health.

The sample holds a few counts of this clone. CDR3 sequence reads: CASSEGQETQYF. CDR3 DNA sequence: TGTGCCAGCTCGGAGGGCCAAGAGACCCAGTACTTC. The chain has TRBV6-6 and TRBJ2-5, with TRBD2 as a possible D gene (6 bases). The V end lost 8 bases, the J end lost 1 base, and 8 bases lay between the germline ends. The CDR3 length is 12 residues. Germline V gene sequence: CDR1 MNHNY, CDR2 SVGAGI (reference sequence).

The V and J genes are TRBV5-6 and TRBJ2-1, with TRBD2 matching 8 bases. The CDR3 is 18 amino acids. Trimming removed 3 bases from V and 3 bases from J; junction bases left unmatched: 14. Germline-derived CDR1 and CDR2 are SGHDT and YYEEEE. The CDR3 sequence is CASSSVIRLAGNYNEQFF. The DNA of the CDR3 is TGTGCCAGCAGCTCCGTTATCAGGCTAGCGGGTAACTACAATGAGCAGTTCTTC.

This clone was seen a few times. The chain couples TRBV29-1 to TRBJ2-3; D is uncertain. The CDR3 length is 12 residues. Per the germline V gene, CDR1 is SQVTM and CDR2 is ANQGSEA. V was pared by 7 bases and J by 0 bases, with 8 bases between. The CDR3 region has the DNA TGCAGCGCCAAACCTAGCACAGATACGCAGTATTTT. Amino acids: CSAKPSTDTQYF.

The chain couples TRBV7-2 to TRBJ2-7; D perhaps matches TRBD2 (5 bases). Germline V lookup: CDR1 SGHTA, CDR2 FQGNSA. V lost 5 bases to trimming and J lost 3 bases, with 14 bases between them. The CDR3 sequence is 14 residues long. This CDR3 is CASSKSRLFYEQYF. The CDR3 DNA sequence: TGTGCCAGCAGCAAGTCGAGACTATTCTACGAGCAGTACTTC.

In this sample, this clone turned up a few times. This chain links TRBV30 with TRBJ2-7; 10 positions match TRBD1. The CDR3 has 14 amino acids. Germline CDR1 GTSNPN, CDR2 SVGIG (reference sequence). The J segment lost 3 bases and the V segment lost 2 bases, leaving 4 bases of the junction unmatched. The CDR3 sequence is CAWSRDRGLYEQYF. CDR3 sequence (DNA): TGTGCCTGGAGTAGGGACAGGGGTCTCTACGAGCAGTACTTC. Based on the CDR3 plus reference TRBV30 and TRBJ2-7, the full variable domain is SQTIHQWPATLVQPVGSPLSLECTVEGTSNPNLYWYRQAAGRGLQLLFYSVGIGQISSEVPQNLSASRPQDRQFILSSKKLLLSDSGFYLCAWSRDRGLYEQYFGPGTRLTVT.